This record covers a single T cell receptor beta chain. Germline is not matched at one junction end, which may reflect a read error. In TCRdb, the 5' RACE reads were re-called with MiXCR into one record per CDR3 protein. The profile shows approximately 47,000 distinct CDR3 sequences, 25% to 30% of them singletons. This CDR3 spans 13 amino acids. From germline, CDR1 is SGHRS and CDR2 YFSETQ. The rearrangement joins TRBV5-1 to TRBJ1-5; D is possibly TRBD1 (5 bases). Sequenced: naive CD4+ T cells sorted from blood. Regarding subset: naive CD4+ T cells, CD4+CD45RA+CD25-. The receptor comes from a female donor with breast cancer. As DNA, the CDR3 is TGCGCCAGCAGCCGGACACGGGGTCAGCCCCGGCATTTT. Translation gives CASSRTRGQPRHF.